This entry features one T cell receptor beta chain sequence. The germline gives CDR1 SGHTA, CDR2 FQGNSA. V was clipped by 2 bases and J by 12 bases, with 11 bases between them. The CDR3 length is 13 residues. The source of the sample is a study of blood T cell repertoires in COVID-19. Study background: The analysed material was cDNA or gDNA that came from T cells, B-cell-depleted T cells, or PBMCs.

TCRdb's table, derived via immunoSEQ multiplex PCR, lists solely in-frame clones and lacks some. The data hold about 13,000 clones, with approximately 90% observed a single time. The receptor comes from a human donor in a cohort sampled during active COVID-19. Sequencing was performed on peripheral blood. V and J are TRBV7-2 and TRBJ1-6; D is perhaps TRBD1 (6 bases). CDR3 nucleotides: TGTGCCAGCAGCTTACGTAACAGGGAACCCCTCCACTTT. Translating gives CASSLRNREPLHF.